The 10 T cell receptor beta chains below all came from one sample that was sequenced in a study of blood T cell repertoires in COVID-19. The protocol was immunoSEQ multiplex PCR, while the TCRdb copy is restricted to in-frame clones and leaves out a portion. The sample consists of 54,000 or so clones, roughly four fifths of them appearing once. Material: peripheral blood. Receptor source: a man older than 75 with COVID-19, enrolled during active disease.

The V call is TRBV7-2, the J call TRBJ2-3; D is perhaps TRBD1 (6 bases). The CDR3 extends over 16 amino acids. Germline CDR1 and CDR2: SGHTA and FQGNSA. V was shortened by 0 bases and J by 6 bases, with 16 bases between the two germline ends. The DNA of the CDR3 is TGTGCCAGCAGCTTAGCCCCGATTGGACAGTTGGATACGCAGTATTTT. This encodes CASSLAPIGQLDTQYF.

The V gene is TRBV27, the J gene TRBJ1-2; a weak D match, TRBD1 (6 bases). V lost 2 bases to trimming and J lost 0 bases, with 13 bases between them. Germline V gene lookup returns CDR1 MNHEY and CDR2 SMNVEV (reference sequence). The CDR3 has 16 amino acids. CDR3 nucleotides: TGTGCCAGCAGTTTACGACAGGCTTACACTAACTATGGCTACACCTTC. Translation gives CASSLRQAYTNYGYTF.

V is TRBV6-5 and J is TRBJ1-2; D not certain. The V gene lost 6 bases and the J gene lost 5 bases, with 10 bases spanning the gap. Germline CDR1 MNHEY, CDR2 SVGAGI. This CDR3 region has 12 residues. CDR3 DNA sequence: TGTGCCAGCAGGGTGGCAGCGTATGGCTACACCTTC. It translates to CASRVAAYGYTF.

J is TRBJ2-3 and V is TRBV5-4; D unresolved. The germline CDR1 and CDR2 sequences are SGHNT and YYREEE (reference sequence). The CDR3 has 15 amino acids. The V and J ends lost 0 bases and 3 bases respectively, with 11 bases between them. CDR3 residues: CASSLGPTLTDTQYF. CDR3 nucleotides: TGTGCCAGCAGCTTGGGCCCTACCCTGACAGATACGCAGTATTTT.

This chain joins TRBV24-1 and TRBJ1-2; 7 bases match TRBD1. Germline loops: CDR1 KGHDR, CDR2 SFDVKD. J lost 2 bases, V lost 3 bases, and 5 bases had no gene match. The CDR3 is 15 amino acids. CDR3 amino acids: CATSDNRGQNYGYTF. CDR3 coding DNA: TGTGCCACCAGTGATAACAGGGGCCAAAACTATGGCTACACCTTC.

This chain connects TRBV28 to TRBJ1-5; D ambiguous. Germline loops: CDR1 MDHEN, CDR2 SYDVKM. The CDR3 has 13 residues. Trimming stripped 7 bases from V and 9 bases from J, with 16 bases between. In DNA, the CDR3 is TGTGCCAGCATCGACCAACCCAGGTTGCCCCAGCATTTT. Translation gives CASIDQPRLPQHF.

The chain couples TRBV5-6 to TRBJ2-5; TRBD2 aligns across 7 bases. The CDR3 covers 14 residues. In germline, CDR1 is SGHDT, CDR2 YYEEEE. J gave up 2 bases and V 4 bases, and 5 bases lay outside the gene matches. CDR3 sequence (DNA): TGTGCCAGCAGCAGGGGACTACGTCAAGAGACCCAGTACTTC. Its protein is CASSRGLRQETQYF.

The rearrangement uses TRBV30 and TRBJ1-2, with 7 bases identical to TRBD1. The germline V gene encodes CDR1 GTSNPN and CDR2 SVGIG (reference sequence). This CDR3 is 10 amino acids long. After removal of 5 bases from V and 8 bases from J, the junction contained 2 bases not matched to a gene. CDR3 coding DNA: TGTGCCTGGCAGGGGGGCGGCTACACCTTC. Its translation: CAWQGGGYTF. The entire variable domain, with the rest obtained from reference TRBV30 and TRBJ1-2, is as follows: SQTIHQWPATLVQPVGSPLSLECTVEGTSNPNLYWYRQAAGRGLQLLFYSVGIGQISSEVPQNLSASRPQDRQFILSSKKLLLSDSGFYLCAWQGGGYTFGSGTRLTVV.

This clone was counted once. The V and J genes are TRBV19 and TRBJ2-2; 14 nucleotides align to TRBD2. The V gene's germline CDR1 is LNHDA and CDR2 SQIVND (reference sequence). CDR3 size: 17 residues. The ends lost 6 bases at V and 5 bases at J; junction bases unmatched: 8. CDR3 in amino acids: CASSKTGTSGRTGELFF. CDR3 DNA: TGTGCCAGTAGCAAAACCGGGACTAGCGGGAGAACCGGGGAGCTGTTTTTT.

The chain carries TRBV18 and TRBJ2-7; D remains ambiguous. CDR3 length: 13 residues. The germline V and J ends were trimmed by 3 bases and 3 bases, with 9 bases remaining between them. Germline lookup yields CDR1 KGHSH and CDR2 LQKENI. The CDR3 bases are TGTGCCAGCTCACCTACGAGGAACTACGAGCAGTACGTC. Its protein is CASSPTRNYEQYV.